The source of this T cell receptor (beta chain) is a study of radiation and T cells in renal cell carcinoma. Overall study context: Nephrectomy followed 15 Gy stereotactic body radiation by 4 weeks.

As for this clone: Antigen specificity is unknown.

The table came from immunoSEQ multiplex PCR; TCRdb's copy has only in-frame clones and leaves some out. The repertoire consists of some 140,000 clones, with about 88% occurring once and the leading ten covering about 12%. Findings and caveats of the study: Top tumor clonotypes rose in blood 2 weeks post-radiation, then contracted.

As for time point: baseline pretreatment blood. Sample treatment: 15 Gy SBRT to primary tumor, nephrectomy 4 weeks later. Serial blood draws occurred at baseline and 2 and 4 weeks post-SBRT. The patient's renal cell carcinoma had clear cell pathology. The V segment lost 5 bases and the J segment 7 bases; nucleotides outside the gene matches: 9. In germline, CDR1 is LNHDA, CDR2 SQIVND (reference sequence). CDR3 length equals 15 residues. This TCR was recovered from a woman aged 45-65 years with renal cell carcinoma. The chain uses TRBV19 and TRBJ2-1; TRBD1 matches at 9 bases. The sequencing here drew on blood, taken from a patient whose treatment included radiotherapy and nephrectomy. This CDR3 reads CASSEQGAITNEQFF. CDR3 coding DNA: TGTGCCAGTAGTGAACAGGGGGCGATTACAAATGAGCAGTTCTTC.